This entry lists 10 T cell receptor beta chains sequenced from one sample in a study of pediatric ulcerative colitis. The assay was immunoSEQ multiplex PCR, and TCRdb's table has in-frame clones only and misses some. The repertoire holds 45,000 to 75,000 clones, with over 70% as singletons. Sequenced: blood. The receptors originated from a boy younger than 18 who was a control in a study of pediatric ulcerative colitis.

The chain carries TRBV10-1 and TRBJ2-1; 8 positions agree with TRBD2. The germline gives CDR1 WNHNN, CDR2 SYGVQD (reference sequence). The CDR3 loop spans 15 amino acids. V lost 7 bases and J lost 6; bases outside the gene matches: 11. This CDR3 is CASTEAGVPSNEQFF. The CDR3 DNA reads TGCGCCAGCACCGAAGCGGGGGTCCCTAGCAATGAGCAGTTCTTC.

The V and J genes are TRBV19 and TRBJ1-5, with D possibly matching TRBD1 (6 bases). The CDR3 loop spans 13 amino acids. Per the germline V gene, CDR1 is LNHDA and CDR2 is SQIVND (reference sequence). Trimming shortened V by 1 base and J by 5 bases, and 6 bases separated the two germline ends. CDR3 nucleotides: TGTGCCAGTAGTATAGGGGGGCATCAGCCCCAGCATTTT. Protein sequence: CASSIGGHQPQHF.

This clone was detected only once. The V and J genes are TRBV5-1 and TRBJ2-5; D is unclear. From germline, CDR1 is SGHRS and CDR2 YFSETQ. V was cut by 2 bases and J by 5 bases, with 7 bases left in between. The CDR3 length is 12 residues. The CDR3 DNA reads as TGCGCCAGCAGCTTTTCGGACGAGACCCAGTACTTC. The encoded protein is CASSFSDETQYF. Based on the CDR3 plus reference TRBV5-1 and TRBJ2-5, the full variable domain is KAGVTQTPRYLIKTRGQQVTLSCSPISGHRSVSWYQQTPGQGLQFLFEYFSETQRNKGNFPGRFSGRQFSNSRSEMNVSTLELGDSALYLCASSFSDETQYFGPGTRLLVL.

V usage is TRBV27 and J usage is TRBJ2-3; perhaps TRBD1 as D (6 bases). V was clipped by 7 bases and J by 2 bases, with 28 bases between them. The CDR3 runs 19 residues. Germline V gene data show CDR1 as MNHEY and CDR2 as SMNVEV (reference sequence). The CDR3 reads CASTPRPSGAGRSTDTQYF. The DNA of the CDR3 is TGTGCCAGCACCCCTAGGCCTTCAGGGGCAGGGCGGTCCACAGATACGCAGTATTTT.

This clone was counted between two and nine times. This chain joins TRBV7-8 and TRBJ1-5; a possible D gene is TRBD1 (6 bases). The CDR3 loop spans 15 amino acids. Germline CDR1 SGHVS, CDR2 FQNEAQ. V lost 3 bases to trimming and J lost 7 bases, with 16 bases between them. The CDR3 here is CASSFRAGVSQPQHF. The CDR3 bases are TGTGCCAGCAGCTTTCGGGCAGGGGTTAGCCAGCCCCAGCATTTT.

The J gene is TRBJ2-1, the V gene TRBV5-1; weak D call: TRBD1 (6 bases). The CDR3 extends over 17 amino acids. V lost 0 bases, J lost 8 bases, and 21 bases lay in between. Germline loops: CDR1 SGHRS, CDR2 YFSETQ. The CDR3 coding sequence is TGCGCCAGCAGCTTGGATTCAGGGGACACCCGGTGGGATGAGCAGTTCTTC. Its protein is CASSLDSGDTRWDEQFF.

J is TRBJ2-3 and V is TRBV5-4; D gene unclear. From germline, CDR1 is SGHNT and CDR2 YYREEE (reference sequence). V was shortened by 0 bases and J by 4 bases, with 9 bases between the two germline ends. This CDR3 is built from 14 residues. CDR3 region: CASSLALGPDTQYF. In DNA, the CDR3 is TGTGCCAGCAGCTTGGCCCTAGGCCCAGATACGCAGTATTTT.

This clone was seen a single time. This rearrangement joins TRBV5-6 to TRBJ1-2; 10 bases map to TRBD1. Germline CDR1 SGHDT, CDR2 YYEEEE. This CDR3 is built from 13 residues. V was pared by 4 bases and J by 7 bases, with 4 bases of the junction left unmatched. The CDR3, as DNA: TGTGCCAGCAGCCCGACAGGGGGCATTGGCTACACCTTC. Translated, it gives CASSPTGGIGYTF.

In this sample, this clone turned up once. V gene TRBV6-1 combines with J gene TRBJ2-7, with D uncertain. V was cut by 0 bases and J by 3 bases, with 15 bases left in between. Germline CDR1 reads MNHNS; CDR2 reads SASEGT. The CDR3 runs to 16 residues. The CDR3 bases are TGTGCCAGCAGTGAAGCCCCTCTACCGACAAACTACGAGCAGTACTTC. Translated: CASSEAPLPTNYEQYF.

The J gene is TRBJ2-3, the V gene TRBV4-2, with 12 bases matching TRBD2. In germline, CDR1 is LGHNA, CDR2 YNFKEQ. Trimming at V came to 0 bases and at J to 4 bases, leaving 2 bases not matched to a gene. CDR3 length: 16 amino acids. For the CDR3, the DNA is TGTGCCAGCAGCCAAGAGCTAGCGGGAGGGGCAGATACGCAGTATTTT. It translates to CASSQELAGGADTQYF.